The 18 T cell receptor beta chains in this list originate from one sample, sequenced in a study of T cells in women clearing cervical HPV infection. Clones were read by immunoSEQ multiplex PCR, and TCRdb kept only the in-frame ones, dropping some. The sample has some 30,000 clones, and its top ten clones hold around 4%. Sequencing input: blood buffy coat. The receptors originated from a woman between 18 and 69 years old with a cervical HPV16 infection that either progressed to CIN3+ or cleared (not recorded which).

As regards this clone: The CDR3 extends 3 residues past the end of the read, so its final part is completed from the germline J gene. The rearrangement links TRBV4-2 to TRBJ2-1; TRBD2 is a possible D gene (6 bases). The V gene's germline CDR1 is LGHNA and CDR2 YNFKEQ. V shed 1 base and J shed 0 bases, with 10 bases lying between them. The CDR3 spans 16 residues. The sequenced part of the CDR3 DNA is TGTGCCAGCAGCCAAGTTAGCGGAAGCTCCTACAATGAG. Amino acids: CASSQVSGSSYNE. The entire CDR3 is CASSQVSGSSYNEQFF.

With regard to this clone: The CDR3 extends 3 residues past the end of the read, so its final part is completed from the germline J gene. The genes are TRBV5-6 and TRBJ1-1; D uncertain. V gave up 2 bases and J gave up 0 bases, with 8 bases separating them. The CDR3 is 14 residues long. Germline-derived CDR1 and CDR2 are SGHDT and YYEEEE. The CDR3 protein is CASSLPQLNTEAFF. CDR3 bases read: TGTGCCAGCAGCTTACCTCAGTTGAACACTGAA.

Regarding this clone: The read ends 3 residues before the CDR3 terminus; that terminus is restored from the germline J gene. The chain is built from TRBV6-2 or TRBV6-3 and TRBJ2-7; 8 positions agree with TRBD2. J was trimmed by 6 bases and V by 4 bases; bases with no gene match: 11. The CDR3 extends over 15 amino acids. Germline CDR1 and CDR2: MNHEY and SVGEGT. CDR3 bases read: TGTGCCAGCAGTTCCCACCAGCGGGGGAGGGGCGAG. Protein: CASSSHQRGRGE. The entire CDR3 is CASSSHQRGRGEQYF.

As regards this clone: The CDR3 end falls 3 residues outside the read, so it is completed with the germline J gene. The chain joins TRBV11-3 to TRBJ2-5; perhaps TRBD2 as D (5 bases). Germline-derived CDR1 and CDR2 are SGHNT and YENEEA. This CDR3 is 14 amino acids long. The V and J ends lost 1 base and 4 bases respectively, with 10 bases between them. CDR3: CASSLGGLGETQYF. The CDR3 bases that were read are TGTGCCAGCAGCTTAGGAGGGCTCGGAGAGACC.

The sequenced CDR3 bases are TGCAGTGCCCTTAGCGGGAGACCCTACAATGAG. This sequence encodes CSALSGRPYNE. The full-length CDR3 reads as CSALSGRPYNEQFF. The rearrangement uses TRBV20-1 and TRBJ2-1; 9 positions match TRBD2. Sequencing ends 3 residues short of the CDR3 end; the germline J gene provides the rest. Germline CDR1 DFQATT, CDR2 SNEGSKA (reference sequence). V lost 6 bases, J lost 2 bases, and 5 bases stayed unmatched. This CDR3 comprises 14 residues.

As regards this clone: The read gets to within 3 residues of the CDR3 end, and the germline J gene fills in the rest. The chain recombines TRBV11-2 with TRBJ2-5; 7 bases line up with TRBD2. The junction had 1 base not matched to a gene; V was cut back by 3 bases and J by 0 bases. The CDR3 runs to 14 residues. CDR1 is SGHAT and CDR2 is FQNNGV in the germline V gene. Incomplete CDR3 DNA: TGTGCCAGCAGCTTTAGCGGGTACCAAGAGACC. This gives the protein CASSFSGYQET. In full, the CDR3 is CASSFSGYQETQYF.

Concerning this clone itself: The read halts 3 residues ahead of the CDR3 end, with the missing end drawn from the germline J gene. V usage is TRBV2 and J usage is TRBJ1-4; unclear D gene. CDR3 size: 14 residues. V was clipped by 5 bases and J by 2 bases, with 9 bases between them. Per the germline V gene, CDR1 is SNHLY and CDR2 is FYNNEI. Incomplete CDR3 DNA: TGTGCCAGCAGTCCCCGTTTGACTAATGAAAAA. The encoded protein is CASSPRLTNEK. The full-length CDR3 reads as CASSPRLTNEKLFF.

In regard to this clone: Coverage ceases 3 residues before the CDR3 finishes, and the germline J gene fills in the end. The chain combines TRBV11-2 with TRBJ2-1, with no clear D. Trimming pared 5 bases from V and 0 bases from J, leaving 8 bases between. The CDR3 sequence is 14 residues long. In germline, CDR1 is SGHAT, CDR2 FQNNGV. The CDR3 DNA, read in part, is TGTGCCAGCAGCCCCACAAACTCCTACAATGAG. Translated: CASSPTNSYNE. The entire CDR3 protein reads CASSPTNSYNEQFF.

A word on this clone: Read coverage stops 3 residues before the CDR3 terminus; the germline J gene supplies the remainder. The chain carries TRBV18 and TRBJ2-1; TRBD1 matches at 7 bases. With 2 bases clipped from V and 4 bases from J, the junction kept 5 bases outside the gene matches. This CDR3 spans 15 amino acids. Germline V gene lookup returns CDR1 KGHSH and CDR2 LQKENI. CDR3 loop: CASSPRTGNYNEQFF. Partial CDR3 DNA: TGTGCCAGCTCACCAAGGACAGGCAATTACAATGAG.

On this clone: One junction end disagrees with the germline gene, perhaps due to a read error. The read stops 3 residues short of the end of the CDR3; the missing end is completed from the germline J gene. The chain links TRBV4-2 to TRBJ2-2; 11 nucleotides align to TRBD2. The germline V gene has CDR1 LGHNA and CDR2 YNFKEQ. This CDR3 has 16 amino acids. CDR3 region: CASRQGLADNTGELFF. The CDR3 DNA, read in part, is TGCGCCAGCAGGCAGGGACTAGCGGATAACACCGGGGAG.

Concerning this clone itself: The CDR3 end is not reached by the read, which stops 3 residues before it; the germline J gene fills it in. The chain is built from TRBV19 and TRBJ2-2; D is undetermined. This CDR3 is built from 14 residues. Trimming shortened V by 5 bases and J by 3 bases, and 10 bases separated the two germline ends. CDR1 is LNHDA and CDR2 is SQIVND in the germline V gene (reference sequence). CDR3 DNA (partial): TGTGCCAGTAGTTCGCGTAGGGACACCGGGGAG. Translated: CASSSRRDTGE. In full, the CDR3 is CASSSRRDTGELFF.

Turning to this clone: The DNA ends 3 residues before the CDR3 does, and the rest of the CDR3 is filled in from the germline J gene. The chain is built from TRBV20-1 and TRBJ2-1; TRBD2 aligns across 12 bases. CDR3 length: 16 residues. Trimming removed 3 bases from V and 8 bases from J; junction bases left unmatched: 11. Looked up from germline, CDR1 is DFQATT and CDR2 is SNEGSKA (reference sequence). Partial CDR3 DNA: TGCAGTGCTAGTCCGGCTAGCGGGGGGGCAACCCATGAG. Translated, it gives CSASPASGGATHE. The entire CDR3 is CSASPASGGATHEQFF.

Worth noting for this clone: Read sequence stops 3 residues before the CDR3 end, and the germline J gene provides the missing end. The genes are TRBV5-1 and TRBJ2-3; no clear D. The CDR3 is made up of 12 amino acids. The ends were cut back, 4 bases at V and 7 bases at J, with 10 bases in the middle. Germline V gives CDR1 SGHRS, CDR2 YFSETQ. The chain's CDR3 is CASSPEANTQYF. The part of the CDR3 DNA that was read is TGCGCCAGCAGCCCAGAGGCAAATACG. Drawing the rest from reference TRBV5-1 and TRBJ2-3, the complete variable domain is KAGVTQTPRYLIKTRGQQVTLSCSPISGHRSVSWYQQTPGQGLQFLFEYFSETQRNKGNFPGRFSGRQFSNSRSEMNVSTLELGDSALYLCASSPEANTQYFGPGTRLTVL.

As for this clone: The sequenced fragment ends 3 residues before the CDR3 boundary, so the rest is inferred from the germline J gene. This sample includes further DNA sequences coding for the same CDR3. The chain couples TRBV2 to TRBJ2-5, with 10 bases aligning to TRBD1. Per the germline V gene, CDR1 is SNHLY and CDR2 is FYNNEI. The CDR3 spans 13 residues. V gave up 6 bases and J gave up 4 bases; unmatched junction bases: 2. The CDR3 bases that were read are TGTGCCAGCAGCGGACAGGGGGGAGAGACC. This codes for CASSGQGGET. The whole CDR3 is CASSGQGGETQYF.

Details on this clone: The read ends 3 residues shy of where the CDR3 ends; the end is completed using the germline J gene. The V and J genes are TRBV18 and TRBJ2-3, with D possibly matching TRBD1 (5 bases). The germline CDR1 and CDR2 sequences are KGHSH and LQKENI. V lost 3 bases and J 0 bases, leaving 19 bases between the germline ends. The CDR3 is made up of 18 amino acids. The CDR3 bases that were read are TGTGCCAGCTCACCTATTCCCCCAGGGTCCTTTAGCACAGATACG. It specifies CASSPIPPGSFSTDT. The CDR3 as a whole reads CASSPIPPGSFSTDTQYF.

Notes on this clone: The read halts 3 residues ahead of the CDR3 end, with the missing end drawn from the germline J gene. The genes are TRBV29-1 and TRBJ2-3; D gene ambiguous. The CDR3 is made up of 14 amino acids. The V gene's germline CDR1 is SQVTM and CDR2 ANQGSEA. V was clipped by 4 bases and J by 1 base, with 12 bases between them. CDR3 DNA, as far as it was read: TGCAGCGTTGTAGGGCGCGTCCGCACAGATACG. Its translation is CSVVGRVRTDT. The complete CDR3 reads CSVVGRVRTDTQYF.

To note about this clone: The read terminates 3 residues ahead of where the CDR3 ends, so the germline J gene completes it. The chain links TRBV2 to TRBJ2-5, with a tentative D call TRBD2 (7 bases). Between the trimmed V and J ends, which lost 7 bases and 5 bases, there was a span of 17 bases. There are 14 residues in the CDR3. Germline-derived CDR1 and CDR2 are SNHLY and FYNNEI. The covered CDR3 bases are TGTGCCAGCAAGCGAGCCGGGGGGCGGGAGACC. Amino acids: CASKRAGGRET. The full CDR3 protein is CASKRAGGRETQYF.

On this clone: The sequence runs out 3 residues before the end of the CDR3; the remainder is reconstructed from the germline J gene. The chain carries TRBV2 and TRBJ2-7; tentative D call: TRBD1 (6 bases). V gave up 6 bases and J gave up 3 bases, with 18 bases separating them. The CDR3 spans 15 residues. Germline CDR1 is SNHLY and CDR2 is FYNNEI. CDR3 residues: CASRATGARNYEQYF. The sequenced CDR3 bases are TGTGCCAGCAGGGCGACAGGAGCACGTAACTACGAG.